This T cell receptor (beta chain) originates from a study of graft-versus-host responses after intestinal transplantation. Generated by immunoSEQ multiplex PCR, the TCRdb table keeps only in-frame clones and is missing some. The repertoire holds about 86,000 clones, with about nine tenths as singletons. Remarks on this clone: Its target is unknown.

The sample consisted of unstimulated CD4+ T cells sorted from spleen or lymph node cells, taken before transplant. The TCR originated in a human donor who was the organ donor for an intestinal transplant.

The CDR3 nucleotides read TGCGCCAGCAGCCCGCCGAGAGGGACAGGGGGCACAGATACGCAGTATTTT. Translated: CASSPPRGTGGTDTQYF. The rearrangement links TRBV5-1 to TRBJ2-3; TRBD1 agrees at 10 bases. V lost 4 bases to trimming and J lost 1 base; unmatched junction nucleotides: 9. The CDR3 loop spans 17 amino acids. From germline, CDR1 is SGHRS and CDR2 YFSETQ.